This T cell receptor (beta chain) is drawn from a study of CD8 T cells in Susac syndrome. An amount of RNA that ranged from roughly 0.45 to 1 ug was reverse transcribed with random hexamers. By means of immunoSEQ multiplex PCR, TCR beta CDR3 spanning 54 Vbeta and 13 Jbeta underwent amplification. Via MiXCR, TCRdb re-called the immunoSEQ multiplex PCR reads, giving one row per CDR3 protein. Of 200,000 or so distinct CDR3 sequences in the sample, roughly 95% were seen once. TEMRA cells were FACS-enriched, unlike CD8+ and CD4+ T cells, which were negatively isolated. Germline V lookup: CDR1 SQVTM, CDR2 ANQGSEA. V was trimmed by 4 bases and J by 2 bases, leaving 4 bases between them. The CDR3 sequence is 11 residues long.

The sequence was obtained from a human donor with multiple sclerosis. The rearrangement joins TRBV29-1 to TRBJ2-3; unclear D gene. The sample comprised CD4+ T cells from PBMCs. CDR3 sequence reads: CSVAYTDTQYF. In DNA, the CDR3 is TGCAGCGTTGCATACACAGATACGCAGTATTTT.